The next 13 T cell receptor beta chains were all read from a single sample in a study of blood T cells in healthy people across ages. A second PCR, run for about 7 to 11 cycles, used a sample-barcoded 5' primer plus a J-beta primer mix. MiXCR, applied by TCRdb to the 5' RACE reads, yields one record per CDR3 protein. The top ten hold approximately 0.71% of the sample, which has roughly 1 million distinct CDR3 sequences, 20% to 25% seen once. This same sample was also taken into another study, of T cells of mothers and their children.

Sequencing was carried out using blood. The receptor source for this set is a girl aged 2-9 years in good health.

J is TRBJ2-1 and V is TRBV12-3 or TRBV12-4; D gene unclear. The CDR3 consists of 11 residues. V was pared by 2 bases and J by 15 bases, with 11 bases between. The CDR3 DNA reads as TGTGCCAGCAGTTTAAGGCTTGGCCGGTTCTTC. It specifies CASSLRLGRFF.

The chain employs TRBV20-1 and TRBJ2-1; D tentatively fits TRBD1 or TRBD2 (5 bases each). The end of the DNA aligns better with TRBJ2-7, so the J call may be wrong. This CDR3 is 15 amino acids long. CDR1 and CDR2 (germline): DFQATT, SNEGSKA (reference sequence). The CDR3 sequence is CSATPFSDSSGEQYF. The CDR3 nucleotides read TGCAGTGCTACCCCTTTTAGCGACAGCTCGGGGGAGCAGTACTTC.

The rearrangement uses TRBV24-1 and TRBJ2-7; 9 bases match TRBD1. The length of the CDR3 is 13 residues. With V trimmed by 7 bases and J by 6 bases, 6 bases remained unmatched. The germline V gene has CDR1 KGHDR and CDR2 SFDVKD. The CDR3 DNA reads as TGTGCCACCAGCTCTAACAGGGGGCGCGAGCAGTACTTC. Its translation is CATSSNRGREQYF.

The chain is built from TRBV9 and TRBJ1-4; the match to TRBD1 covers 8 bases. The CDR3 has 15 residues. The V segment lost 4 bases and the J segment 7 bases; nucleotides outside the gene matches: 9. CDR1 and CDR2 from the germline V gene are SGDLS and YYNGEE. CDR3 region: CASSPETGESEKLFF. For the CDR3, the DNA is TGTGCCAGCAGCCCCGAGACAGGGGAGAGTGAAAAACTGTTTTTT.

The genes are TRBV20-1 and TRBJ2-7, with 10 bases aligning to TRBD2. Looked up from germline, CDR1 is DFQATT and CDR2 is SNEGSKA (reference sequence). The junction had 4 bases not matched to a gene; V was cut back by 1 base and J by 4 bases. There are 14 residues in the CDR3. In DNA form, the CDR3 reads TGCAGTGCTAGAGGGGGACTAGCGTTATACGAGCAGTACTTC. It is translated as CSARGGLALYEQYF.

Remarks on this clonotype: At one end the junction does not follow the germline gene, possibly because of a read error. The chain has TRBV11-3 and TRBJ1-2; no reliable D call. CDR1 SGHNT and CDR2 YENEEA come from the germline V gene. The CDR3 has 9 residues. CDR3 sequence reads: CASSPGANF. CDR3 in DNA: TGTGCCAGCAGCCCGGGAGCGAACTTC.

Only one count was recorded for this clonotype. The rearrangement uses TRBV20-1 and TRBJ2-3; no clear D. Trimming cost V 1 base and J 6 bases, with 11 bases left between them. This CDR3 is 13 amino acids long. Germline V gene lookup returns CDR1 DFQATT and CDR2 SNEGSKA (reference sequence). The CDR3 DNA reads as TGCAGTGCTAGAGGGCTACTGGGGGATACGCAGTATTTT. Protein: CSARGLLGDTQYF.

A word on this clonotype: One junction end disagrees with the germline gene, perhaps due to a read error. The genes are TRBV7-3 and TRBJ2-5, with a possible D match to TRBD2 (7 bases). Germline CDR1 and CDR2: SGHTA and FQGTGA. This CDR3 is built from 15 residues. The CDR3 bases are TGTGCCAGCAGCTTAACGGGAGGGGGTTTGGATGAGCAGTCCTTC. Translated: CASSLTGGGLDEQSF.

A note on this clonotype: A read error may account for a junction end that differs from germline. CDR3 DNA: TGCGCCGGCAGCTTGAACAGGGGTGAGACCCAGTACTTC. This translates into CAGSLNRGETQYF. This chain links TRBV5-1 with TRBJ2-5; TRBD1 matches at 7 bases. The germline V gene encodes CDR1 SGHRS and CDR2 YFSETQ. CDR3 size: 13 residues.

This clonotype was counted at least ten times. The chain links TRBV24-1 to TRBJ2-2; no clear D. The CDR3 sequence is 11 residues long. The germline V and J ends were trimmed by 7 bases and 6 bases, with 5 bases remaining between them. Germline CDR1 reads KGHDR; CDR2 reads SFDVKD. The CDR3 here is CATRGAGELFF. CDR3 nucleotides: TGTGCCACCAGGGGTGCCGGGGAGCTGTTTTTT.

This clonotype was detected a few times. The V call is TRBV12-3 or TRBV12-4, the J call TRBJ2-2; 11 bases map to TRBD2. This CDR3 is built from 15 residues. With V trimmed by 6 bases and J by 4 bases, 4 bases remained unmatched. CDR3 protein: CASSHGTSGTGELFF. The CDR3 DNA follows: TGTGCCAGCAGCCACGGGACTAGCGGCACCGGGGAGCTGTTTTTT.

On this clonotype itself: One end of the junction varies from germline; a read error may be responsible. The rearrangement links TRBV12-3 or TRBV12-4 to TRBJ1-1; 8 positions match TRBD1. CDR3 size: 17 residues. CDR3 residues: CASRSILDRASRGEPFF. The CDR3 DNA reads as TGTGCCAGCAGGTCAATTTTGGACAGGGCAAGCAGGGGTGAACCTTTCTTT.

V and J are TRBV7-2 and TRBJ1-6; no clear D. V was trimmed by 1 base and J by 11 bases, leaving 9 bases between them. This CDR3 has 13 amino acids. Germline V CDR1 and CDR2: SGHTA, FQGNSA. The CDR3 bases are TGTGCCAGCAGCTTAGAGGTCGGGGCACCCCTCCACTTT. Translation: CASSLEVGAPLHF.